Each of the 18 T cell receptor beta chains below was sequenced from the same sample in a study of T cells in Graves' hyperthyroidism and ophthalmopathy. TCR beta CDR3 sequences were amplified from RNA transcripts. When the TCR CDR3 underwent first-round RT-PCR, the HTBI primer set was used. One entry per CDR3 protein results from TCRdb running MiXCR on the multiplex PCR reads. The table records 490,000 or so distinct CDR3 sequences, 15% to 20% of them present only once. The sequenced sample consisted of blood. The receptors derive from a woman in her 30s with Graves' ophthalmopathy.

The V and J genes are TRBV7-2 and TRBJ2-5; perhaps TRBD2 as D (6 bases). This CDR3 contains 14 residues. CDR1 is SGHTA and CDR2 is FQGNSA in the germline V gene. Trimming cost V 3 bases and J 2 bases, with 10 bases left between them. The CDR3 nucleotides read TGTGCCAGCAGCTTTGTGGCGGGGCAAGAGACCCAGTACTTC. This codes for CASSFVAGQETQYF.

This clonotype came up a few times. This rearrangement joins TRBV19 to TRBJ1-4; tentatively, D is TRBD1 (5 bases). Germline assignment: CDR1 LNHDA and CDR2 SQIVND (reference sequence). This CDR3 is built from 16 residues. V dropped 4 bases and J dropped 0 bases, with 12 bases sitting between them. CDR3 bases: TGTGCCAGTAGTACTCGTCGGGACGCAACTAATGAAAAACTGTTTTTT. Protein: CASSTRRDATNEKLFF.

The gene calls are TRBV6-1 and TRBJ1-2; TRBD1 matches at 7 bases. V lost 8 bases, J lost 6 bases, and 12 bases stayed unmatched. The V gene's germline CDR1 is MNHNS and CDR2 SASEGT. The CDR3 contains 14 residues. The CDR3 loop is CASADARQGDGYTF. As DNA, the CDR3 is TGTGCCAGCGCCGACGCTCGACAGGGAGATGGCTACACCTTC.

This clonotype was detected a few times. This sequence joins TRBV6-1 and TRBJ2-7, with D possibly being TRBD1 (6 bases). CDR1 is MNHNS and CDR2 is SASEGT in the germline V gene. Trimming removed 10 bases at V and 0 bases at J, with 13 bases between. This CDR3 has 13 amino acids. This chain's CDR3 is CATRQAASYEQYF. CDR3 nucleotides: TGTGCCACCAGACAGGCTGCCTCCTACGAGCAGTACTTC.

V gene TRBV27 combines with J gene TRBJ2-5; D gene unclear. The germline V and J ends were trimmed by 3 bases and 0 bases, with 8 bases remaining between them. Per the germline V gene, CDR1 is MNHEY and CDR2 is SMNVEV (reference sequence). The CDR3 sequence is 14 residues long. Here the CDR3 reads CASSFVADQETQYF. The CDR3 DNA is TGTGCCAGCAGTTTTGTGGCAGACCAAGAGACCCAGTACTTC.

The chain carries TRBV14 and TRBJ2-3; D call uncertain. This CDR3 region has 12 residues. Germline values: CDR1 SGHDN, CDR2 FVKESK. V was pared by 2 bases and J by 6 bases, with 6 bases between. The CDR3 sequence is CASSQWIDTQYF. In nucleotides, the CDR3 is TGTGCCAGCAGCCAATGGATCGATACGCAGTATTTT.

This clonotype was recorded at least ten times. The chain couples TRBV7-9 to TRBJ1-2; 9 bases map to TRBD1. Losses at the gene ends were 2 bases for V and 5 bases for J; bases not matched to a gene: 6. Germline CDR1 and CDR2: SEHNR and FQNEAQ (reference sequence). CDR3 length equals 15 residues. Written as DNA, the CDR3 is TGTGCCAGCAGCTTATCTGGGACAGGGAATTATGGCTACACCTTC. Protein product: CASSLSGTGNYGYTF. The entire variable domain, with the rest obtained from reference TRBV7-9 and TRBJ1-2, is as follows: DTGVSQNPRHKITKRGQNVTFRCDPISEHNRLYWYRQTLGQGPEFLTYFQNEAQLEKSRLLSDRFSAERPKGSFSTLEIQRTEQGDSAMYLCASSLSGTGNYGYTFGSGTRLTVV.

V and J are TRBV27 and TRBJ2-2; 9 nucleotides agree with TRBD1. CDR1 is MNHEY, CDR2 SMNVEV, per germline (reference sequence). The CDR3 covers 18 residues. Losses at the gene ends were 1 base for V and 2 bases for J; bases not matched to a gene: 8. The CDR3 region has the DNA TGTGCCAGCAGTTTATGGTGGTCGGGACAGGGTAACACCGGGGAGCTGTTTTTT. Residues: CASSLWWSGQGNTGELFF.

This rearrangement joins TRBV20-1 to TRBJ2-3, with 13 positions matching TRBD2. The germline gives CDR1 DFQATT, CDR2 SNEGSKA (reference sequence). Trimming removed 1 base from V and 6 bases from J; junction bases left unmatched: 7. There are 16 residues in the CDR3. This CDR3 reads CSARVLGLAGLDTQYF. CDR3 coding DNA: TGCAGTGCTAGAGTTTTGGGACTAGCGGGACTGGATACGCAGTATTTT.

In its sample, this clonotype was seen many times. The chain employs TRBV12-3 or TRBV12-4 and TRBJ1-4; D not resolved. V was clipped by 5 bases and J by 3 bases, with 13 bases between them. The CDR3 loop spans 15 amino acids. CDR3: CASSHLESPNEKLFF. The CDR3 DNA reads TGTGCCAGCAGTCACCTTGAGAGCCCTAATGAAAAACTGTTTTTT.

This clonotype was seen more than once but under ten times. This chain links TRBV25-1 with TRBJ2-7; 9 bases are a match to TRBD1. CDR1 is MGHDK, CDR2 SYGVNS, per germline. The junction had 3 bases not matched to a gene; V was cut back by 7 bases and J by 2 bases. This CDR3 has 13 amino acids. The CDR3 coding sequence is TGTGCCAGCACGACAGGGGGGACCTACGAGCAGTACTTC. It translates to CASTTGGTYEQYF.

The chain couples TRBV19 to TRBJ1-1; D is unclear. The germline V gene has CDR1 LNHDA and CDR2 SQIVND (reference sequence). Trimming left V 7 bases short and J 0 bases short, with 12 bases between. The CDR3 sequence is 14 residues long. The CDR3 region is CASTPGQMNTEAFF. In DNA form, the CDR3 reads TGTGCCAGTACCCCTGGGCAGATGAACACTGAAGCTTTCTTT.

The chain has TRBV6-2 or TRBV6-3 and TRBJ1-5; 11 nucleotides align to TRBD1. This CDR3 has 16 residues. Germline V CDR1 and CDR2: MNHEY, SVGEGT. V trimming: 4 bases; J trimming: 9 bases; junction bases outside the gene matches: 11. The CDR3 region is CASSFTGTGGYPPQHF. CDR3 coding DNA: TGTGCCAGCAGTTTCACCGGGACAGGGGGATACCCGCCCCAGCATTTT.

The chain is built from TRBV6-2 or TRBV6-3 and TRBJ1-2; no reliable D call. V was cut by 2 bases and J by 4 bases, with 14 bases left in between. The CDR3 runs 15 residues. The germline V gene encodes CDR1 MNHEY and CDR2 SVGEGT. The CDR3 DNA is TGTGCCAGCAGTTACCGGATACTGGAGTCCTATGGCTACACCTTC. Protein: CASSYRILESYGYTF.

In this sample, this clonotype turned up a few times. The chain has TRBV10-3 and TRBJ2-2, with TRBD2 matching 10 bases. The CDR3 has 15 amino acids. The germline gives CDR1 ENHRY, CDR2 SYGVKD. With 3 bases clipped from V and 4 bases from J, the junction kept 2 bases outside the gene matches. Here the CDR3 DNA reads TGTGCCATCAGTGACTTAGCGGGGGGCACCGGGGAGCTGTTTTTT. It codes for CAISDLAGGTGELFF.

This sequence joins TRBV28 and TRBJ1-5; TRBD1 agrees at 12 bases. Germline loops: CDR1 MDHEN, CDR2 SYDVKM. V was clipped by 4 bases and J by 7 bases; unmatched bases: 14. CDR3 length: 18 residues. This CDR3 reads CASSYSRGQGAREQPQHF. The DNA for the CDR3 is TGTGCCAGCAGTTATTCGCGGGGACAGGGGGCCAGGGAGCAGCCCCAGCATTTT.

This clonotype was recorded at least ten times. V usage is TRBV5-1 and J usage is TRBJ2-3; weak D call: TRBD1 (6 bases). V shed 0 bases and J shed 8 bases, with 22 bases lying between them. Germline assignment: CDR1 SGHRS and CDR2 YFSETQ. The length of the CDR3 is 17 residues. CDR3 sequence: CASSLAGQISSSPTQYF. CDR3 DNA: TGCGCCAGCAGCTTGGCCGGACAGATAAGTTCTTCTCCTACGCAGTATTTT.

This clonotype was seen a few times. The chain links TRBV25-1 to TRBJ2-1; weak D call: TRBD2 (7 bases). The CDR3 covers 17 residues. CDR1 MGHDK and CDR2 SYGVNS come from the germline V gene. V was trimmed by 5 bases and J by 8 bases, leaving 25 bases between them. The CDR3 loop is CASSHTRGALGEYEQFF. CDR3 nucleotide sequence: TGTGCCAGCAGTCACACTCGGGGGGCCCTAGGGGAGTATGAGCAGTTCTTC. Drawing the rest from reference TRBV25-1 and TRBJ2-1, the complete variable domain is EADIYQTPRYLVIGTGKKITLECSQTMGHDKMYWYQQDPGMELHLIHYSYGVNSTEKGDLSSESTVSRIRTEHFPLTLESARPSHTSQYLCASSHTRGALGEYEQFFGPGTRLTVL.